These T cell receptor beta chains were read from a single sample in a study of shared T cell receptors in the human thymus. Libraries were prepared by immunoSEQ multiplex PCR; TCRdb keeps only in-frame clonotypes and omits some of them. The data hold hundreds of thousands of clones, with approximately 88% observed a single time. This sample was shared with a second study, whose subject was human thymus T cells.

Sequences were obtained from thymocytes. Receptor source: a boy younger than two with a congenital heart defect. Both conserved end residues are part of each CDR3. Each record gives: CDR3 length, D gene, J gene, clone size, V gene, CDR3 DNA, CDR3 protein. D genes are given only for firm matches. Rows may omit the clone size; those that give it use once, few, many or a size class.

13	.	TRBJ1-1	.	TRBV18	TGTGCCAGCTCACCAGCGGGGGAGACTGAAGCTTTCTTT	CASSPAGETEAFF
15	.	TRBJ2-1	.	TRBV7-8	TGTGCCAGCAGCCGCAGGGGAAACAAGGTCAATGAGCAGTTCTTC	CASSRRGNKVNEQFF
16	.	TRBJ1-5	.	TRBV4-3	TGCGCCAGCAGCCAAGATGCGGGGTATAGCAATCAGCCCCAGCATTTT	CASSQDAGYSNQPQHF
15	.	TRBJ2-5	.	TRBV25-1	TGTGCCAGCAGTGAATTTACGGCAGGTATGGAGACCCAGTACTTC	CASSEFTAGMETQYF
17	TRBD1	TRBJ1-1	.	TRBV5-1	TGCGCCAGCAGCCCTAAACAGGGGCTTTCCCGCCACCCTGAAGCTTTCTTT	CASSPKQGLSRHPEAFF
13	.	TRBJ1-2	once	TRBV11-1	TGTGCCAGCAGCTTAGGGGGGCTAGGAGGCTACACCTTC	CASSLGGLGGYTF
17	TRBD1	TRBJ1-3	few	TRBV18	TGTGCCAGCTCACCCAAGGGGACAGGGTGCTCTGGAAACACCATATATTTT	CASSPKGTGCSGNTIYF
15	TRBD1	TRBJ2-1	.	TRBV7-6	TGTGCCAGCAGCCCACCGCCGGACAGGGACAATGAGCAGTTCTTC	CASSPPPDRDNEQFF
14	.	TRBJ2-4	.	TRBV27	TGTGCCAGCAGACCCTTGAAGGGGAAAAACATTCAGTACTTC	CASRPLKGKNIQYF
14	TRBD1	TRBJ1-1	.	TRBV5-4	TGTGCCAGCGGACAGGGCACGGGGAACACTGAAGCTTTCTTT	CASGQGTGNTEAFF
16	TRBD1	TRBJ1-1	.	TRBV9	TGTGCCAGCAGCGCTCACAGGGGGGGTCCTAACACTGAAGCTTTCTTT	CASSAHRGGPNTEAFF
16	.	TRBJ1-4	.	TRBV4-2	TGTGCCAGCAGCCAAGATGCGGGGGGAGCTGATGAAAAACTGTTTTTT	CASSQDAGGADEKLFF
16	TRBD1	TRBJ1-5	.	TRBV27	TGTGCCAGCAGTTTATCGGGGGACAGGGGCGATCAGCCCCAGCATTTT	CASSLSGDRGDQPQHF
16	TRBD1	TRBJ1-4	.	TRBV4-1	TGCGCCAGCAGCCCCCAACCACAGGGGGAGGATGAAAAACTGTTTTTT	CASSPQPQGEDEKLFF
16	.	TRBJ2-1	.	TRBV13	TGTGCCAGCAGCTTAGAGGATCCTAGTTATGAGAATGAGCAGTTCTTC	CASSLEDPSYENEQFF
15	.	TRBJ2-3	.	TRBV5-5	TGTGCCAGCAGTTCGTCAGGGGCAAGCACAGATACGCAGTATTTT	CASSSSGASTDTQYF
18	TRBD1	TRBJ2-7	.	TRBV5-6	TGTGCCAGCAGCTCTGGACCCCTCCCGGGACAGAGTAACTACGAGCAGTACTTC	CASSSGPLPGQSNYEQYF
12	.	TRBJ2-7	.	TRBV5-1	TGCGCCAGCAAACAGGGTGAAAGCGAGCAGTACTTC	CASKQGESEQYF
20	.	TRBJ2-1	.	TRBV5-1	TGCGCCAGCAGCCCGTATAGGGGCACCGCCCCAGGACGACCCTACAATGAGCAGTTCTTC	CASSPYRGTAPGRPYNEQFF
14	TRBD1	TRBJ1-4	.	TRBV27	TGTGCCAGCAGTCACCGGGACAGGGGTGAAAAACTGTTTTTT	CASSHRDRGEKLFF
18	TRBD2	TRBJ2-5	.	TRBV25-1	TGTGCCAGCAGCGGATTTAGGACTAGCGGGGGGTACCAAGAGACCCAGTACTTC	CASSGFRTSGGYQETQYF
20	TRBD2	TRBJ2-3	.	TRBV27	TGTGCCAGCAGTACGCACAAGCCGGGACTAGCGGGAGTTAGCACAGATACGCAGTATTTT	CASSTHKPGLAGVSTDTQYF
15	.	TRBJ1-5	.	TRBV28	TGTGCCAGCAGTGGAGATGCTTATAGCAATCAGCCCCAGCATTTT	CASSGDAYSNQPQHF
12	.	TRBJ2-7	.	TRBV28	TGTGCCAGCAGTCCCCCCCCCGGCGAGCAGTACTTC	CASSPPPGEQYF
18	.	TRBJ2-6	.	TRBV5-6	TGTGCCAGCAGCTTGATGCGGCGGCCAAGCTCTGGGGCCAACGTCCTGACTTTC	CASSLMRRPSSGANVLTF
16	.	TRBJ1-2	.	TRBV10-3	TGTGCCATCAGTGGGCTTGTTTTGCCTTCGGGCTATGGCTACACCTTC	CAISGLVLPSGYGYTF
19	.	TRBJ1-2	.	TRBV6-8	TGTGCCAGCAGTTACCCACGGGGGAGGGGGGTCCTAAAGGACTATGGCTACACCTTC	CASSYPRGRGVLKDYGYTF
18	.	TRBJ1-4	.	TRBV27	TGTGCCAGCAGTCCTAACCAGGGGCGCCTGGGAACTAATGAAAAACTGTTTTTT	CASSPNQGRLGTNEKLFF
13	.	TRBJ2-5	.	TRBV27	TGTGCCAGCAGTTCGGACAGACAAGAGACCCAGTACTTC	CASSSDRQETQYF
18	.	TRBJ2-1	.	TRBV7-9	TGTGCCAGCAGCTTGGGGGCCCCCACTTGGGGATCCTACAATGAGCAGTTCTTC	CASSLGAPTWGSYNEQFF
15	.	TRBJ2-2	.	TRBV19	TGTGCCAGTAGTATTCCGGCAGGTTGCCCCGGGGAGCTGTTTTTT	CASSIPAGCPGELFF
12	TRBD1	TRBJ1-2	.	TRBV27	TGTGCCAGCAAAACAGGGGGGCATGGCTACACCTTC	CASKTGGHGYTF
16	.	TRBJ2-5	.	TRBV5-5	TGTGCCAGCAGGCCGGAACCGGGCCCCCCACGGGGGACCCAGTACTTC	CASRPEPGPPRGTQYF
17	TRBD2	TRBJ2-7	.	TRBV4-2	TGTGCCAGCAGCCAAGATTGGACTAGCGGGAGGGACTACGAGCAGTACTTC	CASSQDWTSGRDYEQYF
18	TRBD2	TRBJ2-1	.	TRBV7-2	TGTGCCAGCACCGACCGCCCGGCTACTAGCGAAGCCTACAATGAGCAGTTCTTC	CASTDRPATSEAYNEQFF
15	TRBD2	TRBJ2-1	.	TRBV5-1	TGCGCCAGCAGTCCCCCTTCCTGGACTAGCGATGTAAGGTTCTTC	CASSPPSWTSDVRFF
13	.	TRBJ2-7	.	TRBV11-3	TGTGCCAGCAGCCCGGACAGCCCCTACGAGCAGTACTTC	CASSPDSPYEQYF
15	.	TRBJ2-3	.	TRBV6-5	TGTGCCAGCAGTTACTCCGGGAGAGACACAGATACGCAGTATTTT	CASSYSGRDTDTQYF
15	.	TRBJ2-7	.	TRBV21-1	TGTGCCAGCAGCAAAGCGGAGAGGGAGGCCTACGAGCAGTACTTC	CASSKAEREAYEQYF
20	TRBD2	TRBJ2-2	.	TRBV5-1	TGCGCCAGCAGCTTGCCTCCGGGACTAGCGGGAGAGAGGAACACCGGGGAGCTGTTTTTT	CASSLPPGLAGERNTGELFF
18	.	TRBJ2-7	.	TRBV10-2	TGCGCCAGCAGTGAGTCGGTGGTCAGTACAGGGCAATTGCACGAGCAGTACTTC	CASSESVVSTGQLHEQYF
15	TRBD1	TRBJ2-1	.	TRBV4-3	TGCGCCAGCAGCCACAGGGGGCACCCCTACAATGAGCAGTTCTTC	CASSHRGHPYNEQFF
15	TRBD1	TRBJ1-1	few	TRBV9	TGTGCCAGCAGCGTAGATGACAGGGTGAACACTGAAGCTTTCTTT	CASSVDDRVNTEAFF
14	.	TRBJ2-5	.	TRBV10-1	TGCGCCAGCAGTAGGGTACAGGGTTCAGAGACCCAGTACTTC	CASSRVQGSETQYF
14	TRBD1	TRBJ1-2	once	TRBV28	TGTGCCAGCAGTGAGACAGGGCGACTCTATGGCTACACCTTC	CASSETGRLYGYTF
12	.	TRBJ2-5	.	TRBV14	TGTGCCAGCAGCCCTCTCAGGGAGACCCAGTACTTC	CASSPLRETQYF
13	TRBD2	TRBJ2-7	.	TRBV7-9	TGTGCCAGCAGCTTGGCTAGCGGGAGGGAACAGTACTTC	CASSLASGREQYF
16	TRBD1	TRBJ1-6	.	TRBV25-1	TGTGCCAGCAGTGACACACGGGACAGGGTAGGCTCACCCCTCCACTTT	CASSDTRDRVGSPLHF
16	TRBD2	TRBJ2-5	.	TRBV11-2	TGTGCCAGCAGCTTAACTAGCGGGGGCGAACAAGAGACCCAGTACTTC	CASSLTSGGEQETQYF
17	TRBD2	TRBJ2-7	.	TRBV7-3	TGTGCCAGCAGCTTAAAGGGCCGGTCGGGAGGGCCGTACGAGCAGTACTTC	CASSLKGRSGGPYEQYF
12	TRBD1	TRBJ1-1	.	TRBV29-1	TGCAGCGGCCGGGACAGAAACACTGAAGCTTTCTTT	CSGRDRNTEAFF
14	TRBD1	TRBJ2-2	.	TRBV7-3	TGTGCCAGCACCGACAGGGGCGACACCGGGGAGCTGTTTTTT	CASTDRGDTGELFF
14	.	TRBJ2-3	.	TRBV30	TGTGCCTGGAAAATCGGCCCGCCGCAGGGTACGCAGTATTTT	CAWKIGPPQGTQYF
17	TRBD1	TRBJ1-2	.	TRBV19	TGTGCCAGTAGTAAAGGGGGTACAGGGGGCAAAGGGTATGGCTACACCTTC	CASSKGGTGGKGYGYTF
16	.	TRBJ1-2	.	TRBV10-3	TGTGCCATCAGTTCCCCAACGGACAAGTCGAAACATGGCTACACCTTC	CAISSPTDKSKHGYTF
17	.	TRBJ2-7	.	TRBV27	TGTGCCAGCAGTCCCCATATAGGACCAGCGGAAGCCTACGAGCAGTACTTC	CASSPHIGPAEAYEQYF
14	TRBD1	TRBJ1-5	.	TRBV6-5	TGTGCCAGCAGTTACCACAGGGGCGCTCAGCCCCAGCATTTT	CASSYHRGAQPQHF
19	.	TRBJ2-7	once	TRBV4-1	TGCGCCAGCAGCCATAACCCTCTCCTCGGACTATCCAATCAAAACGAGCAGTACTTC	CASSHNPLLGLSNQNEQYF